This T cell receptor (beta chain) was profiled in a study of OX40 agonist ivuxolimab in advanced cancers. Profiled with immunoSEQ multiplex PCR; TCRdb holds only in-frame clones, not every one. Among about 49,000 clones listed, roughly 85% were seen once. This TCR derives from an adult with an advanced solid tumor such as melanoma, head and neck, liver or kidney cancer. The sample in question was CD4+ or CD8+ T cells sorted from blood, obtained in a trial of the OX40 agonist ivuxolimab.

The CDR3 protein is CASSYGTLNYGYTF. In nucleotides, the CDR3 is TGTGCCAGCAGCTATGGGACACTTAACTATGGCTACACCTTC. The chain has TRBV11-2 and TRBJ1-2; D possibly corresponds to TRBD1 (6 bases). Trimming pared 4 bases from V and 1 base from J, leaving 10 bases between. The CDR3 runs 14 residues. From germline, CDR1 is SGHAT and CDR2 FQNNGV.